These 8 T cell receptor beta chains came from one sample sequenced in a study of PD-1 blockade in classical Hodgkin lymphoma (dated by TCRdb to the early 2020s). This specimen's time point label, per the study, means: cycle 4 day 1 (C4D1), after 6 weeks of nivolumab. All trial patients had relapsed after autologous stem cell transplantation, with cohorts A, B and C differing in prior brentuximab vedotin exposure. Receptors were amplified or captured by the immunoSEQ multiplex PCR assay. TCRdb retrieved this table from immuneACCESS and kept in-frame rearrangements only. Not all clones are present; in checked studies, unresolved V genes account for under half, and no reason is known for the remainder. Present in this sample are about 64,000 clones, about 90% of which were seen just once. The ten largest clones capture approximately 10% of the sample. The sample consisted of peripheral blood mononuclear cells (PBMCs), taken before the fourth cycle of nivolumab. The receptors derive from a human donor with classical Hodgkin lymphoma.

Concerning this clone: A junction boundary mismatches the germline segment, possibly from a read error. The V and J genes are TRBV27 and TRBJ1-1, with TRBD1 matching 7 bases. This CDR3 has 14 amino acids. The V gene's germline CDR1 is MNHEY and CDR2 SMNVEV (reference sequence). Here the CDR3 reads CASVRQGGNPEAFF. In DNA, the CDR3 is TGTGCCAGCGTCCGACAGGGAGGGAACCCTGAAGCTTTCTTT.

Of note for this clone: Other DNA variants within this sample encode the same CDR3. CDR3 amino acids: CASSLPTGELFF. CDR3 DNA sequence: TGTGCCAGCAGCCTGCCTACCGGGGAGCTGTTTTTT. The chain couples TRBV6-5 to TRBJ2-2, with D unresolved. CDR3 size: 12 residues. The V and J ends lost 6 bases and 5 bases respectively, with 7 bases between them. Germline V gives CDR1 MNHEY, CDR2 SVGAGI.

The rearrangement links TRBV5-1 to TRBJ1-1; 9 bases map to TRBD1. CDR1 and CDR2 from the germline V gene are SGHRS and YFSETQ. The CDR3 contains 15 residues. Losses at the gene ends were 4 bases for V and 4 bases for J; bases not matched to a gene: 8. CDR3 DNA sequence: TGCGCCAGCAGCGGGACAGGGATTTGGGGCACTGAAGCTTTCTTT. Its translation: CASSGTGIWGTEAFF.

The J gene is TRBJ2-3, the V gene TRBV27; no clear D. The CDR3 length is 16 residues. In germline, CDR1 is MNHEY, CDR2 SMNVEV (reference sequence). With 7 bases removed from V and 4 bases from J, the gap between germline ends came to 21 bases. CDR3 nucleotide sequence: TGTGCCAGCACCCCGTGGATAATTAGGTTTGCAGATACGCAGTATTTT. It codes for CASTPWIIRFADTQYF.

The chain employs TRBV14 and TRBJ2-5; D is ambiguous. V shed 0 bases and J shed 6 bases, with 5 bases lying between them. This CDR3 comprises 12 residues. Germline loops: CDR1 SGHDN, CDR2 FVKESK. The CDR3 coding sequence is TGTGCCAGCAGCCAAGATACTAAGACCCAGTACTTC. Translating gives CASSQDTKTQYF.

This clone was seen only a few times. The rearrangement links TRBV2 to TRBJ1-2; 8 bases agree with TRBD1. Losses at the gene ends were 7 bases for V and 7 bases for J; bases not matched to a gene: 8. Germline V gene sequence: CDR1 SNHLY, CDR2 FYNNEI. The CDR3 is 13 amino acids. The CDR3: CASTLGQGGGYTF. The CDR3 region has the DNA TGTGCCAGCACCCTCGGACAGGGTGGTGGCTACACCTTC.

The chain couples TRBV6-1 to TRBJ2-7; D may correspond to TRBD1 or TRBD2 (5 bases each). V lost 3 bases, J lost 2 bases, and 8 bases lay in between. CDR3 length equals 13 residues. Germline CDR1 MNHNS, CDR2 SASEGT. CDR3 in DNA: TGTGCCAGCAGTGACAGGGACCCCTACGAGCAGTACTTC. It is translated as CASSDRDPYEQYF.

The J gene is TRBJ2-7, the V gene TRBV6-1, with D unclear. V lost 8 bases, J lost 4 bases, and 21 bases lay in between. The CDR3 is made up of 15 amino acids. Germline assignment: CDR1 MNHNS and CDR2 SASEGT. In nucleotides, the CDR3 is TGTGCCAGCGCCGAGAAAAAGACTTTTTATTACGAGCAGTACTTC. Its translation is CASAEKKTFYYEQYF.